This T cell receptor beta chain is drawn from a study of early T cells in non-severe SARS-CoV-2 infection. Overall study: The authors sequenced bulk RNA from unsorted whole blood, leaving chains unpaired. Findings and limits, study-wide: VDJdb-based matching was biased toward anti-spike CD8 responses and missed private and CD4 specificities.

As part of library construction, unique molecular identifiers were attached to individual cDNA molecules. TCRdb passed the 5' RACE reads through MiXCR, listing each CDR3 protein once. The sample comprises approximately 77,000 distinct CDR3 sequences, 10% to 15% of which are singletons, and 3.4% rests with the top ten. This clonotype has a handful of counts. The antigen is unknown. The CDR3 sequence is 15 residues long. Germline V gives CDR1 MNHNY, CDR2 SVGAGI (reference sequence). Trimming removed 6 bases at V and 0 bases at J, with 14 bases between. The material sequenced was whole blood. The TCR originated in an adult who was a healthcare worker with PCR-confirmed SARS-CoV-2 infection or an uninfected control (not recorded which). The chain joins TRBV6-6 to TRBJ1-1, with D possibly TRBD1 on 5 matching bases. The CDR3 here is CASRLSGALNTEAFF. The CDR3 nucleotides are TGTGCCAGCAGACTTTCCGGGGCATTGAACACTGAAGCTTTCTTT.